This record concerns one TCR beta chain sequence. In the study's own analysis: Nucleated cell counts were estimated from reference gene primer amplification. The protocol was immunoSEQ multiplex PCR, while the TCRdb copy is restricted to in-frame clones and leaves out a portion. That table gives V, J and clone size, and the DNA gave D and trimming. This sample carries around 270,000 clones, 80% to 85% of them seen once, and the ten largest clones take around 4.2%. This sample is drawn from a study of blood T cell repertoires in COVID-19. Study background: The samples span acute and convalescent COVID-19 from the United States, Italy and Spain. PBMCs, B-cell-depleted T cells, or T cells were the source of the cDNA or gDNA that made up the material.

Trimming shortened V by 1 base and J by 5 bases, and 9 bases separated the two germline ends. Per the germline V gene, CDR1 is LGHNA and CDR2 is YSLEER. The CDR3 is 14 residues long. The sequenced sample was peripheral blood. The clonotype originates from a man aged 60-69 years with acute or convalescent COVID-19. V is TRBV4-3 and J is TRBJ2-1, with no clear D. Here the CDR3 DNA reads TGCGCCAGCAGCCAAGGAACAACTAACAATGAGCAGTTCTTC. The encoded protein is CASSQGTTNNEQFF.